Following are 4 T cell receptor beta chains from one sample sequenced in a study of graft-versus-host responses after intestinal transplantation. Their antigens are not known. Sequenced by immunoSEQ multiplex PCR; TCRdb stores in-frame clones only, minus some. The sample carries 75,000 to 95,000 clones, 93% recorded once. The sample in question was unstimulated CD8+ T cells sorted from spleen or lymph node cells, obtained before intestinal transplant. The receptors derive from a human donor who received an intestinal transplant.

V usage is TRBV28 and J usage is TRBJ1-6; 7 bases agree with TRBD1. Per germline, CDR1 MDHEN and CDR2 SYDVKM. Trimming cost V 2 bases and J 6 bases; bases outside gene matches: 10. CDR3 size: 17 residues. In DNA form, the CDR3 reads TGTGCCAGCAGTTTAGAGGGGACAGAGGTTATTAATTCACCCCTCCACTTT. Translating it yields CASSLEGTEVINSPLHF.

The chain couples TRBV19 to TRBJ2-7; weak D call: TRBD1 (6 bases). CDR3 length: 14 residues. Per germline, CDR1 LNHDA and CDR2 SQIVND (reference sequence). V was pared by 5 bases and J by 3 bases, with 14 bases between. Here the CDR3 DNA reads TGTGCCAGTAGTGCCCGGGACAACGACTACGAGCAGTACTTC. Its protein is CASSARDNDYEQYF.

The chain recombines TRBV30 with TRBJ2-1; D is undetermined. Trimming removed 0 bases at V and 0 bases at J, with 9 bases between. The CDR3 has 15 amino acids. The V gene's germline CDR1 is GTSNPN and CDR2 SVGIG (reference sequence). CDR3 in amino acids: CAWSVRVSSYNEQFF. The CDR3 DNA reads TGTGCCTGGAGTGTACGTGTGAGCTCCTACAATGAGCAGTTCTTC.

In DNA form, the CDR3 reads TGTGCCAGCAGTGAACCGGGAGGGAACACTGAAGCTTTCTTT. As protein: CASSEPGGNTEAFF. The chain carries TRBV25-1 and TRBJ1-1; D is unclear. The germline V gene has CDR1 MGHDK and CDR2 SYGVNS. This CDR3 has 14 residues. V was clipped by 2 bases and J by 1 base, with 8 bases between them.